This TCR beta chain was obtained from a study of cytomegalovirus exposure and HLA in healthy donors. For the study at large: There were some 380 genotyped donors. Of these, 81% fell in the genetic ancestry cluster associated with self-reported Caucasian donors.

The PCR contained 60 Vbeta and 13 Jbeta primers. Assay: immunoSEQ multiplex PCR; the TCRdb copy retains only in-frame clones and omits some. Here the sample spans under 150,000 clones, around 83% being singletons. General study points: Cytomegalovirus status was reportedly diagnosed by the classifier with high sensitivity and specificity. Cytomegalovirus association was listed for about 160 TCR beta chains. One variant, a missense change in DCLRE1C, was linked in a later analysis to TCR beta V- and J-gene trimming.

This clone was picked up one time. Antigen: not known. This receptor was obtained from a woman younger than 45 in good health and CMV-seropositive. The sample taken for sequencing was PBMCs.

CDR3 amino acids: CASSENRGEQYF. CDR3 nucleotide sequence: TGCGCCAGCAGCGAGAACAGGGGCGAGCAGTACTTC. J is TRBJ2-7 and V is TRBV5-1, with 7 bases aligning to TRBD1. Looked up from germline, CDR1 is SGHRS and CDR2 is YFSETQ. The CDR3 spans 12 residues. With 4 bases clipped from V and 6 bases from J, the junction kept 4 bases outside the gene matches. Based on the CDR3 plus reference TRBV5-1 and TRBJ2-7, the full variable domain is KAGVTQTPRYLIKTRGQQVTLSCSPISGHRSVSWYQQTPGQGLQFLFEYFSETQRNKGNFPGRFSGRQFSNSRSEMNVSTLELGDSALYLCASSENRGEQYFGPGTRLTVT.